The rows below give T cell receptor beta chains drawn from one sample of a study of blood T cell repertoires in COVID-19. Profiling relied on immunoSEQ multiplex PCR, and the TCRdb table lists in-frame clones only, not all of them. The table has 200,000 to 250,000 clones, under 85% seen once. The source material was peripheral blood. The receptor set was obtained from a middle-aged woman with active or convalescent COVID-19. Each CDR3 is given with its conserved first and last residue. The D gene is left open where the match is weak. Size values are once, few and many counts, or a class for expanded clones, and some rows have none.

TRBJ1-5	TRBD1	TRBV15	NA	CATSRGKTGKANQPQHF	TGTGCCACCAGCAGAGGCAAGACAGGGAAGGCCAATCAGCCCCAGCATTTT
TRBJ2-3	NA	TRBV5-1	NA	CASSSTGSSDTQYF	TGCGCCAGCAGCTCGACCGGGTCTTCAGATACGCAGTATTTT
TRBJ2-5	NA	TRBV28	NA	CARRETQYF	TGTGCCAGGAGAGAGACCCAGTACTTC
TRBJ2-7	NA	TRBV10-3	NA	CAISPGVEQYF	TGTGCCATCAGCCCAGGGGTCGAGCAGTACTTC
TRBJ1-1	NA	TRBV11-2	NA	CASSLAVGGQTEAFF	TGTGCCAGCAGCTTAGCGGTCGGGGGGCAGACTGAAGCTTTCTTT
TRBJ1-4	NA	TRBV2	NA	CASSGESDEKLFF	TGTGCCAGCAGCGGAGAGAGTGATGAAAAACTGTTTTTT
TRBJ1-6	NA	TRBV19	NA	CASSMPGLKANSPLHF	TGTGCCAGTAGTATGCCAGGATTGAAGGCGAATTCACCCCTCCACTTT
TRBJ1-1	NA	TRBV3-1/TRBV3-2	NA	CASSPRGDTEAFF	TGTGCCAGCAGTCCCCGGGGGGACACTGAAGCTTTCTTT
TRBJ1-2	NA	TRBV5-6	NA	CASSLMHQVVGNYGYTF	TGTGCCAGCAGCTTAATGCATCAGGTAGTAGGTAACTATGGCTACACCTTC
TRBJ1-5	NA	TRBV5-5	NA	CASSLGRGQPQHF	TGTGCCAGCAGCTTGGGGAGGGGACAGCCCCAGCATTTT
TRBJ2-2	NA	TRBV30	NA	CAWSRGGTNTGELFF	TGTGCCTGGAGTAGGGGGGGGACGAACACCGGGGAGCTGTTTTTT
TRBJ1-1	NA	TRBV12-3/TRBV12-4	NA	CASILWGVEAFF	TGTGCCAGCATCCTATGGGGGGTTGAAGCTTTCTTT
TRBJ1-5	NA	TRBV28	NA	CASKLSPRDNQPQHF	TGTGCCAGCAAATTATCGCCGAGAGACAATCAGCCCCAGCATTTT
TRBJ2-1	TRBD1	TRBV5-1	NA	CASSRTGGNEQFF	TGCGCCAGCAGCCGAACAGGGGGCAATGAGCAGTTCTTC
TRBJ2-7	TRBD2	TRBV10-1	NA	CASRPDEPHLAGGRVYEQYF	TGCGCCAGCAGGCCAGATGAACCCCACTTGGCGGGGGGGCGGGTCTACGAGCAGTACTTC
TRBJ2-1	NA	TRBV5-1	NA	CASSFGANEQFF	TGCGCCAGCAGCTTTGGGGCGAATGAGCAGTTCTTC
TRBJ1-1	TRBD1	TRBV3-1/TRBV3-2	NA	CASSRQGALNTEAFF	TGTGCCAGCAGCCGACAGGGGGCCCTAAACACTGAAGCTTTCTTT
TRBJ2-1	TRBD1	TRBV28	NA	CASSLGTGIEDEQFF	TGTGCCAGCAGCCTAGGGACAGGGATAGAGGATGAGCAGTTCTTC
TRBJ2-3	TRBD1	TRBV5-1	once	CASSKGQGSTDTQYF	TGCGCCAGCAGCAAGGGACAGGGGAGCACAGATACGCAGTATTTT
TRBJ2-4	TRBD1	TRBV3-1/TRBV3-2	NA	CASSQFTGVNIQYF	TGTGCCAGCAGCCAGTTTACAGGGGTTAACATTCAGTACTTC
TRBJ1-4	NA	TRBV6-5	NA	CASRPPQGTNEKLFF	TGTGCCAGCAGGCCGCCACAGGGAACTAATGAAAAACTGTTTTTT
TRBJ1-2	TRBD1	TRBV4-1	NA	CASSQVDRVSNYGYTF	TGCGCCAGCAGCCAAGTGGACAGGGTTTCTAACTATGGCTACACCTTC
TRBJ2-2	NA	TRBV7-2	NA	CASRPHLGGTGELFF	TGTGCCAGCAGGCCACATCTGGGGGGTACCGGGGAGCTGTTTTTT
TRBJ1-4	TRBD1	TRBV28	NA	CASSSSPGTGEPTNEKLFF	TGTGCCAGCAGTTCAAGTCCCGGGACAGGGGAACCAACTAATGAAAAACTGTTTTTT
TRBJ2-3	NA	TRBV10-3	NA	CAISERRDSTDTQYF	TGTGCCATCAGTGAGAGACGGGATTCCACAGATACGCAGTATTTT
TRBJ2-2	NA	TRBV7-9	NA	CASSLVQTGTGELFF	TGTGCCAGCAGCTTAGTTCAAACAGGGACCGGGGAGCTGTTTTTT
TRBJ2-2	TRBD2	TRBV11-2	NA	CASSSRGVLTGELFF	TGTGCCAGCAGTTCTCGGGGGGTTTTGACCGGGGAGCTGTTTTTT
TRBJ1-1	TRBD1	TRBV7-8	NA	CASTEGQGTEAFF	TGTGCCAGCACCGAAGGACAGGGGACTGAAGCTTTCTTT
TRBJ2-1	NA	TRBV7-3	NA	CASSPQAGASYNEQFF	TGTGCCAGCAGCCCCCAGGCAGGGGCCTCCTACAATGAGCAGTTCTTC
TRBJ1-1	TRBD1	TRBV5-1	NA	CASSLQGAGSEAFF	TGCGCCAGCAGCTTACAGGGGGCTGGCTCTGAAGCTTTCTTT
TRBJ1-1	NA	TRBV5-1	NA	CASSFGQSNTEAFF	TGCGCCAGCAGCTTCGGACAATCGAACACTGAAGCTTTCTTT
TRBJ1-2	NA	TRBV5-6	NA	CASSLDPGWDGYTF	TGTGCCAGCAGCTTGGATCCCGGGTGGGATGGCTACACCTTC
TRBJ1-4	NA	TRBV11-2	NA	CASSLAGFEKLFF	TGTGCCAGCAGCTTAGCAGGGTTCGAAAAACTGTTTTTT
TRBJ2-5	TRBD2	TRBV10-3	NA	CARGPAGGVEETQYF	TGTGCCAGGGGGCCAGCGGGGGGAGTTGAAGAGACCCAGTACTTC
TRBJ1-2	NA	TRBV15	NA	CATSRVDRSYGYTF	TGTGCCACCAGCAGAGTAGACAGGAGCTATGGCTACACCTTC
TRBJ1-5	TRBD1	TRBV5-5	NA	CASRQDRDQRQPQHF	TGTGCCAGCAGACAGGACAGGGATCAACGGCAGCCCCAGCATTTT
TRBJ1-2	TRBD1	TRBV6-6	NA	CASKTDQGGYGYTF	TGTGCCAGCAAGACAGACCAGGGGGGCTATGGCTACACCTTC
TRBJ1-2	NA	TRBV11-2	NA	CASSFLPEGYGYTF	TGTGCCAGCAGCTTCCTCCCCGAGGGATATGGCTACACCTTC
TRBJ2-2	NA	TRBV6-5	NA	CASIQGIATGELFF	TGTGCCAGCATTCAGGGAATCGCCACCGGGGAGCTGTTTTTT
TRBJ1-5	TRBD1	TRBV10-1	NA	CASITGGGNQPQHF	TGCGCCAGCATTACAGGGGGCGGCAATCAGCCCCAGCATTTT
TRBJ1-4	NA	TRBV3-1/TRBV3-2	NA	CASSQDLAGGRKLFF	TGTGCCAGCAGCCAAGATTTGGCAGGTGGCAGAAAACTGTTTTTT
TRBJ1-5	NA	TRBV28	NA	CASSFQAGVQPQHF	TGTGCCAGCAGTTTTCAGGCAGGGGTCCAGCCCCAGCATTTT
TRBJ1-1	TRBD1	TRBV27	NA	CASSQDRGWFMNTEAFF	TGTGCCAGCAGTCAAGACAGGGGGTGGTTTATGAACACTGAAGCTTTCTTT
TRBJ2-7	NA	TRBV19	NA	CASSPQGIRYEQYF	TGTGCCAGTAGTCCCCAGGGTATCAGGTACGAGCAGTACTTC
TRBJ1-6	NA	TRBV7-9	NA	CASTEQGNSPLHF	TGTGCCAGCACGGAGCAGGGAAATTCACCCCTCCACTTT
TRBJ1-3	NA	TRBV5-5	NA	CASSLWGVSGNTIYF	TGTGCCAGCAGCTTGTGGGGGGTATCGGGAAACACCATATATTTT
TRBJ2-5	NA	TRBV27	NA	CASSFAGSTQETQYF	TGTGCCAGCAGTTTCGCGGGGTCGACCCAAGAGACCCAGTACTTC
TRBJ1-4	TRBD1	TRBV28	NA	CASSKLTGRREKLFF	TGTGCCAGCAGTAAACTGACAGGGCGTAGGGAAAAACTGTTTTTT
TRBJ1-1	TRBD1	TRBV20-1	NA	CSARGGQVAFF	TGCAGTGCTAGGGGGGGACAGGTTGCTTTCTTT
TRBJ1-6	NA	TRBV6-1	NA	CASSEAGPNSPLHF	TGTGCCAGCAGTGAAGCGGGGCCTAATTCACCCCTCCACTTT
TRBJ1-4	TRBD1	TRBV5-1	NA	CASSLTGQGYSEKLFF	TGCGCCAGCAGCTTGACGGGACAGGGGTATAGTGAAAAACTGTTTTTT